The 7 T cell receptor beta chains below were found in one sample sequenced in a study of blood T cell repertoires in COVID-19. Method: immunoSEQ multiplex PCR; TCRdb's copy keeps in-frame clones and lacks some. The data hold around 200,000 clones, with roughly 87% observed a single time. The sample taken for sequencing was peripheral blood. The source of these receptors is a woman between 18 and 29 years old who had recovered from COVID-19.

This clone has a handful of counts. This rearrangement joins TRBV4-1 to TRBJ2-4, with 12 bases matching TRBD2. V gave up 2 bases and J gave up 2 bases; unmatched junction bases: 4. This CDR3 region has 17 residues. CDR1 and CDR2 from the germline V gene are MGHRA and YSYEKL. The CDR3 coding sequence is TGCGCCAGCAGCCAACCGACTAGCGGGAGTCCCAAAAACATTCAGTACTTC. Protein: CASSQPTSGSPKNIQYF.

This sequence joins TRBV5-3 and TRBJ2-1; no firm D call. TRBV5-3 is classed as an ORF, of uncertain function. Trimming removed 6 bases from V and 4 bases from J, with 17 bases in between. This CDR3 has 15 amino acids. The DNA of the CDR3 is TGTGCCAGAATCACCTCCACTCCTATTTACAATGAGCAGTTCTTC. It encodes CARITSTPIYNEQFF.

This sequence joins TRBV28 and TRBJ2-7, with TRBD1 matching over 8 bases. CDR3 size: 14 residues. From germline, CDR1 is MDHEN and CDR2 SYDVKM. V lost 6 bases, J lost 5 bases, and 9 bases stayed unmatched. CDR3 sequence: CASSKRDRQDEQYF. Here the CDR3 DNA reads TGTGCCAGCAGCAAAAGGGACAGGCAGGACGAGCAGTACTTC.

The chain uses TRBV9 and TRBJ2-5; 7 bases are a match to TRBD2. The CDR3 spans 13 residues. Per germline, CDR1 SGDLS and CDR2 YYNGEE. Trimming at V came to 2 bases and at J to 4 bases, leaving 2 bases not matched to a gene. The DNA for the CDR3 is TGTGCCAGCAGCGTTGGGAGGGCAGAGACCCAGTACTTC. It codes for CASSVGRAETQYF. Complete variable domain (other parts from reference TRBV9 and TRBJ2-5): DSGVTQTPKHLITATGQRVTLRCSPRSGDLSVYWYQQSLDQGLQFLIQYYNGEERAKGNILERFSAQQFPDLHSELNLSSLELGDSALYFCASSVGRAETQYFGPGTRLLVL.

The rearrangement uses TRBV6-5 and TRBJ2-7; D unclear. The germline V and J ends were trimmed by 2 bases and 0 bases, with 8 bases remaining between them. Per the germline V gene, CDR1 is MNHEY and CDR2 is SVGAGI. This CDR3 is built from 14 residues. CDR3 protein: CASSYGPSSYEQYF. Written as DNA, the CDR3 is TGTGCCAGCAGTTACGGGCCGAGCTCCTACGAGCAGTACTTC.

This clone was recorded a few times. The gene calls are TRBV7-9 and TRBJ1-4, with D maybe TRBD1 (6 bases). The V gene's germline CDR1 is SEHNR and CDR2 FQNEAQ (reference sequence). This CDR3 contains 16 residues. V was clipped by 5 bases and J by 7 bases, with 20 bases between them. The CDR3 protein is CASSKTTGSSGEKLFF. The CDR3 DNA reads TGTGCCAGCAGCAAGACAACAGGGTCGTCGGGTGAAAAACTGTTTTTT.

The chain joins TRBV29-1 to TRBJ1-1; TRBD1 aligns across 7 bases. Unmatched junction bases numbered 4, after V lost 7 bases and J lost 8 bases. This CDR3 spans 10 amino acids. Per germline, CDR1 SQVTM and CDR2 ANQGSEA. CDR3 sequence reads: CSAVGQEAFF. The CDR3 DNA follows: TGCAGCGCCGTGGGACAGGAAGCTTTCTTT.